These 12 T cell receptor beta chains were all obtained from the same sample, sequenced in a study of regulatory T cells in long-lasting Graves disease. As to time point: persistent/refractory GD, antithyroid drugs over 5 years with positive TRAb. The authors made the TCR library using RNA they extracted from PBMCs. TCR beta libraries were built with iRepertoire HTBI primers and Arm-PCR of CDR3 regions. Using its own MiXCR run on the multiplex PCR reads, TCRdb lists one record per CDR3 protein. The sample includes hundreds of thousands of distinct CDR3 sequences, roughly 23% of them seen just once. Sequencing was performed on peripheral blood mononuclear cells (PBMCs), taken when the disease was refractory, from a patient treated with antithyroid drugs. These receptors were obtained from a female donor with Graves disease.

V usage is TRBV20-1 and J usage is TRBJ1-5; D gene uncertain. V dropped 0 bases and J dropped 3 bases, with 6 bases sitting between them. CDR3 length equals 13 residues. CDR1 is DFQATT, CDR2 SNEGSKA, per germline (reference sequence). In DNA form, the CDR3 reads TGCAGTGCTAGAGAAGACCTCAATCAGCCCCAGCATTTT. Encoded protein: CSAREDLNQPQHF.

This clonotype was seen repeatedly, ten times or more. V gene TRBV2 combines with J gene TRBJ1-1, with no clear D. Trimming cost V 7 bases and J 1 base, with 7 bases left between them. The CDR3 consists of 12 residues. The germline CDR1 and CDR2 sequences are SNHLY and FYNNEI. In DNA form, the CDR3 reads TGTGCCAGCACCCTCGGGAACACTGAAGCTTTCTTT. As protein: CASTLGNTEAFF.

A few counts support this clonotype. The V and J genes are TRBV15 and TRBJ1-1; D gene unclear. Germline assignment: CDR1 LNHNV and CDR2 YYDKDF (reference sequence). The CDR3 covers 13 residues. V lost 5 bases, J lost 5 bases, and 12 bases lay in between. This CDR3 reads CATSVYTGTEAFF. The CDR3 DNA reads as TGTGCCACCAGCGTATACACCGGTACTGAAGCTTTCTTT. Based on the CDR3 plus reference TRBV15 and TRBJ1-1, the full variable domain is DAMVIQNPRYQVTQFGKPVTLSCSQTLNHNVMYWYQQKSSQAPKLLFHYYDKDFNNEADTPDNFQSRRPNTSFCFLDIRSPGLGDTAMYLCATSVYTGTEAFFGQGTRLTVV.

In its sample, this clonotype was seen a few times. The chain employs TRBV6-5 and TRBJ1-3; unclear D gene. Trimming removed 0 bases at V and 3 bases at J, with 6 bases between. The CDR3 loop spans 14 amino acids. The germline V gene encodes CDR1 MNHEY and CDR2 SVGAGI. The CDR3 protein is CASSYSGFGNTIYF. CDR3 in DNA: TGTGCCAGCAGTTACTCGGGATTTGGAAACACCATATATTTT.

Many counts were recorded for this clonotype. V is TRBV27 and J is TRBJ1-2, with 7 bases identical to TRBD1. This CDR3 contains 17 residues. With V trimmed by 0 bases and J by 2 bases, 9 bases remained unmatched. CDR1 and CDR2 from the germline V gene are MNHEY and SMNVEV (reference sequence). The CDR3: CASSLSYRGTENYGYTF. The CDR3 DNA sequence: TGTGCCAGCAGTTTATCGTACCGCGGGACAGAAAACTATGGCTACACCTTC.

This clonotype was picked up a small number of times. The CDR3 protein is CAISLEAVGEQYF. The CDR3 nucleotides read TGTGCCATCAGTCTAGAGGCCGTGGGCGAGCAGTACTTC. The rearrangement joins TRBV10-3 to TRBJ2-7; D is unresolved. This CDR3 has 13 residues. The V and J ends lost 5 bases and 6 bases respectively, with 14 bases between them. The germline CDR1 and CDR2 sequences are ENHRY and SYGVKD.

Ten or more counts support this clonotype. The gene calls are TRBV11-2 and TRBJ1-5; D perhaps matches TRBD1 (6 bases). V dropped 5 bases and J dropped 6 bases, with 17 bases sitting between them. CDR3 length: 15 residues. Germline V gives CDR1 SGHAT, CDR2 FQNNGV. CDR3 nucleotide sequence: TGTGCCAGCAGCCCAGTCCAGGGGAGGGGTCAGCCCCAGCATTTT. Its protein product is CASSPVQGRGQPQHF.

This clonotype turned up a few times. V usage is TRBV5-1 and J usage is TRBJ2-7, with no clear D. Trimming removed 0 bases at V and 2 bases at J, with 12 bases between. Looked up from germline, CDR1 is SGHRS and CDR2 is YFSETQ. The CDR3 loop spans 15 amino acids. The CDR3 DNA sequence: TGCGCCAGCAGCTTGGCGGACGGACCGGCCTACGAGCAGTACTTC. Protein: CASSLADGPAYEQYF.

The V gene is TRBV12-5, the J gene TRBJ2-7; 8 bases fit TRBD2. CDR3 size: 13 residues. The germline V gene has CDR1 LGHNT and CDR2 FRNRAP. This CDR3 is CAPGGGFTYEQYF. CDR3 nucleotides: TGTGCCCCGGGGGGGGGTTTTACCTACGAGCAGTACTTC.

This clonotype was counted at least ten times. The J gene is TRBJ1-5, the V gene TRBV28; D might be TRBD1 (5 bases). The CDR3 loop spans 14 amino acids. CDR1 is MDHEN, CDR2 SYDVKM, per germline. The V gene lost 2 bases and the J gene lost 3 bases, with 8 bases spanning the gap. CDR3 sequence: CASSLPGINQPQHF. CDR3 in DNA: TGTGCCAGCAGTTTACCAGGGATCAATCAGCCCCAGCATTTT.

This clonotype was picked up one time. This chain links TRBV5-1 with TRBJ2-3; the match to TRBD2 covers 11 bases. The CDR3 sequence is 16 residues long. The V gene end was trimmed by 4 bases and the J gene end by 5 bases; junction bases not matched to a gene: 9. CDR1 is SGHRS, CDR2 YFSETQ, per germline. CDR3 loop: CASSRSGTSGGDTQYF. The CDR3 nucleotides read TGCGCCAGCAGCCGATCCGGGACTAGCGGTGGAGATACGCAGTATTTT.

V usage is TRBV9 and J usage is TRBJ2-5; tentatively, D is TRBD1 or TRBD2 (6 bases each). V lost 0 bases, J lost 0 bases, and 9 bases lay in between. This CDR3 is 15 amino acids long. Germline CDR1 SGDLS, CDR2 YYNGEE. The CDR3 nucleotides read TGTGCCAGCAGCGTAGGGGGGGCGTACCAAGAGACCCAGTACTTC. It codes for CASSVGGAYQETQYF.